The present T cell receptor beta chain was sequenced within a study of immune evolution from preneoplasia to lung adenocarcinoma (dated by TCRdb to about 2021). A note on the overall study: Immune contexture across lung adenocarcinoma precursors and invasive adenocarcinoma was profiled using immune gene expression, TCR sequencing and multiplex immunofluorescence. Resected precursor lesions (AAH, AIS, MIA) and invasive adenocarcinomas were each compared against paired morphologically normal lung tissue. Sample size was determined by specimen availability and not by a prior power calculation. The immune data were combined with whole exome sequencing and methylation data from the same cohort of nodules. The overall cohort was made up of around 50 patients with pulmonary nodules who had surgical resection. TCR sequencing data came from 50 to 55 patients. According to the study, about a hundred samples went through TCR sequencing. POLYSOLVER was used to infer Class I HLA alleles from exome data, while LOHHLA was used to detect allele-specific HLA loss. Beyond this particular receptor, the publication reports: Normal lung had the highest top T cell clone frequencies, which appeared to decline progressively from AAH through AIS, MIA and invasive adenocarcinoma. Clonality was highest in normal lung, while later-stage lesions appeared to show lower clonality but higher T cell density and diversity. Because every patient came from Japan and China, how well the results apply to Western populations was uncertain. The findings rested on association rather than direct causation, and larger cohorts with long-term follow-up and longitudinal biopsies were considered necessary.

Via the germline V gene (reference sequence), CDR1 is SEHNR and CDR2 FQNEAQ. From cysteine to phenylalanine, the CDR3 is 16 amino acids long. Here the CDR3 DNA is all that survives: 48 bases in frame from base 1. V loses 5 bases, J loses 1 base, and the germline ends lie 17 bases apart. In regard to this clone: No cognate antigen has been identified for it. Base qualities are not recorded, but no much larger clone differs from it by a single base.

Using the immunoSEQ hsTCRbeta Kit, TCR beta CDR3 regions were sequenced from DNA. The paper's processing steps were these. The ImmunoSEQ Analyzer was used to analyse the TCR sequencing data. T cell clonality was calculated on productive rearrangements as 1 minus Pielou's evenness. The inverse Simpson index, applied to productive templates, was used to measure T cell diversity. T cell density was defined as TCR beta template counts normalized to usable DNA, with usable DNA estimated by amplification and sequencing of housekeeping genes. Two-sided Kruskal-Wallis tests were used to compare TCR metrics between histologic stages. As stored in TCRdb, this immuneACCESS dataset retains in-frame rearrangements with V and J assigned. A fraction of the clones does not appear; measured against another copy, unresolved V genes explain less than half of the discrepancy, and the remainder lacks a known reason. V and J calls and clone size are those listed in that table; D and trimming were worked out from the DNA. The sample table contains around 10,000 clones; only one count was recorded for roughly three quarters of them. The top ten constitute around 29% of the sample.

Patients underwent resection in Japan or China between the mid-2010s and the late 2010s. The histologic diagnosis of each case was independently confirmed on H&E slides by two lung cancer pathologists. DNA was isolated from FFPE tissue using the AllPrep DNA/RNA FFPE Kit. The sequence joins TRBV7-9 to TRBJ2-5; a tentative D match to TRBD2 spans 6 bases. Material for sequencing was FFPE normal lung tissue adjacent to the tumor. The source is a person in their sixties with lung adenocarcinoma. Some clones in this sample may be carry-over from other donors' samples. At the DNA level, the sequence is TGTGCCAGCAGCCGTGGCGGGGACCTTGCCCAAGAGACCCAGTACTTC. Translated, this is CASSRGGDLAQETQYF.